This T cell receptor beta chain was sequenced in a study of cytomegalovirus exposure and HLA in healthy donors. Germline loops: CDR1 SGHRS, CDR2 YFSETQ. V dropped 0 bases and J dropped 2; count of bases not matched to a gene: 4. There are 16 residues in the CDR3. The primer mix had 60 Vbeta and 13 Jbeta primers. This table comes from immunoSEQ multiplex PCR, and its TCRdb copy is limited to in-frame clones, with some not included. The repertoire has roughly 190,000 clones, around 84% of them found once; the top ten carry 3.4%. The material sequenced was PBMCs. This sequence joins TRBV5-1 and TRBJ1-5, with 8 positions matching TRBD1. The source of this sequence is a man aged 40-50 years in good health and CMV-seropositive. This CDR3 reads CASSLGTGSGNQPQHF. CDR3 nucleotides: TGCGCCAGCAGCTTGGGGACAGGGTCGGGCAATCAGCCCCAGCATTTT.